This TCR beta chain was documented in a study of T cells expressing NK-cell markers. Overall study: From sorted CD3+CD56+NKG2C+, CD3+CD56+NKG2C- and CD3+CD56-NKG2C+ T cells came the TCR beta repertoires.

CDR3 length equals 14 residues. The V gene's germline CDR1 is SGHAT and CDR2 FQNNGV. With UMIs, 5'RACE template switching was used to make TCR beta cDNA. TCRdb reworked the 5' RACE reads into one entry per CDR3 protein, no DNA. The data show over 120,000 distinct CDR3 sequences, and the top ten clones hold around 12%. The rearrangement links TRBV11-2 to TRBJ2-1; without DNA, the TCRdb call of TRBD1 cannot be checked. The clonotype was recovered from a man between 18 and 29 years old in good health. The specimen was blood T cells: a sorted CD56 or NKG2C T cell subset, CD4+ or CD8+ T cells, or bulk PBMC T cells (not recorded which). The CDR3 sequence is CASSPLGLGHEQFF. The full variable domain, in which reference TRBV11-2 and TRBJ2-1 provide the parts outside the CDR3, is EAGVAQSPRYKIIEKRQSVAFWCNPISGHATLYWYQQILGQGPKLLIQFQNNGVVDDSQLPKDRFSAERLKGVDSTLKIQPAKLEDSAVYLCASSPLGLGHEQFFGPGTRLTVL.